The present T cell receptor (beta chain) was sequenced within a study of blood T cells in healthy people across ages (dated by TCRdb to between 2015 and 2017). Regarding the complete study: In model experiments, template switching captured roughly one uniquely barcoded TCR beta cDNA molecule for every two T cells. Four age groups were formed from the donors: young (average roughly 16 years), middle-aged (more than 35), aged (about 62) and long-lived (82). Age-related changes in TCR beta repertoire diversity were measured in the study by deep sequencing normalized with unique cDNA molecular identifiers. To avoid experimental bias, donors of different ages were distributed randomly across sequencing lanes. For two donors (one aged 18 to 29 and one aged 80 or older), the study analyzed two additional independent replicas of 1 million unique cDNA reads from the same blood draw. What the research found in general, with its limitations: Observed TCR beta diversity per million T cells fell roughly linearly with age, and a significant reduction was already apparent by age around 40. A strong correlation was found between observed TCR beta diversity and the percentage of naive T cells measured by flow cytometry. The long-lived group showed more naive CD4+ T cells, fewer expanded clones and increased TCR diversity than the aged group, suggesting age selection. Donor CMV infection status was unknown, potentially confounding age-related changes in expanded clonotypes. Conclusive comparison of naive and antigen-experienced compartments was prevented by the profiling of bulk unsorted PBMCs. Total diversity estimates from one million sequenced T cells were considered lower bounds and underestimates.

The roughly 37 donors, aged about 6 to 95 years, were systemically healthy Caucasian individuals from Russia. Roughly 10 milliliters of peripheral blood were collected from each donor into EDTA-treated Vacutainer tubes. PBMCs were isolated by Ficoll-Paque density-gradient centrifugation, with at least 7 million obtained per sample. Total RNA, at least 6 micrograms per sample, was extracted from PBMCs with Trizol reagent. Naive CD45RAhigh/CD27high T cell percentages were measured by flow cytometry on a PBMC aliquot from every donor. This clonotype was seen more than once but under ten times. Its antigen target is currently unknown. One base away there is no much larger clone; base qualities are not given. The protocol used for the library was 5' RACE. Sequencer: Illumina HiSeq 2500. A second PCR of roughly 7 to 12 cycles was performed with a sample-barcoded 5' primer and a J-beta primer mix. A template-switch 5' adaptor carrying 12 random nucleotides introduced a unique molecular identifier onto each TCR beta cDNA molecule. Each sample yielded at least 2.5 million CDR3-containing paired-end reads. All of the RNA was converted into first-strand cDNA using the Mint cDNA synthesis kit, with a TRBC-specific oligonucleotide serving as the primer. Following uracil-DNA glycosylase treatment, a first 18-cycle PCR with universal primers M1SS and BC2_uni_R was performed on all cDNA. Per the original workflow: For normalization, 1 million high-quality reads were randomly selected from each sample, with every read carrying a distinct molecular identifier. Reads with shared molecular identifiers were discarded instead of being binned into consensus sequences. CDR3 identification, clonotype clustering and error correction used MiTCR with a Q25 quality threshold and the strictest error-elimination algorithm. Lower-bound total TCR beta diversity was estimated with a nonparametric unseen species model using Euler transformation. The public sequencing data were trimmed at Q25 with fastp and processed into clonotypes with MiXCR by TCRdb, which kept only in-frame beta chains. Rows with one shared CDR3 protein collapse into an entry with the most common genes and DNA. These V and J calls originate from TCRdb's pipeline instead of the authors' own analysis. The sample table records 850,000 or so distinct CDR3 sequences; less than 35% of these occur just once. Roughly 17% of the sample is taken by the ten largest.

The TCR comes from a woman older than 75 in good health. Sequenced: blood.

The base sequence is TGTGCCAGTACAACAGGGGCCCTGAACACTGAAGCTTTCTTT. It codes for CASTTGALNTEAFF. The V and J segments used are TRBV19 and TRBJ1-1; TRBD1 matches 7 bases in the middle. The V end gives up 7 bases and the J end 0 bases, leaving 5 bases in the junction not matched to a gene. The CDR3, cysteine through phenylalanine, is 14 amino acids long. Left in the record is the CDR3 DNA by itself, 42 bases read in frame from the first base. CDR1 and CDR2 were assigned from the germline V gene (reference sequence) as LNHDA and SQIVND.